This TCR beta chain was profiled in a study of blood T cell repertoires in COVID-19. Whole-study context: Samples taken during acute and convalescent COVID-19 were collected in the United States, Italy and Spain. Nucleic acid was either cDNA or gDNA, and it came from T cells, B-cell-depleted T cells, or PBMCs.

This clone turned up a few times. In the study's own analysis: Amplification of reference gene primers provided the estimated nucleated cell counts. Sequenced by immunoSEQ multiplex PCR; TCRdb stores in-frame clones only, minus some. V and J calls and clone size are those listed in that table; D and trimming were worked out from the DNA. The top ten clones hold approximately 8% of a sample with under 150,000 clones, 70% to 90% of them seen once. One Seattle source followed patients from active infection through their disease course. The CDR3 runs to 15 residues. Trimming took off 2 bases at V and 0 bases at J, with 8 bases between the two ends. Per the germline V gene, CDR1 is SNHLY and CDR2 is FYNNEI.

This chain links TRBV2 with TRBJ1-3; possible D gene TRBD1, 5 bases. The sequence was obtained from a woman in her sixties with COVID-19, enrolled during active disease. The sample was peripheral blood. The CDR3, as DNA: TGTGCCAGCAGTGAAACCGACAGCTCTGGAAACACCATATATTTT. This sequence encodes CASSETDSSGNTIYF.